This entry concerns a single T cell receptor beta chain. This specimen comes from a study of human T cells and chemical hapten exposure. Study details: Small pooled library volume differences chiefly drove per-sample TCR yield variation.

The authors' total RNA extraction used unfractionated whole blood. Germline V gene data show CDR1 as MDHEN and CDR2 as SYDVKM. The CDR3 runs 14 residues. Losses at the gene ends were 7 bases for V and 5 bases for J; bases not matched to a gene: 10. Via MiXCR, TCRdb re-called the 5' RACE reads, giving one row per CDR3 protein. The sample contains 80,000 or so distinct CDR3 sequences, around a sixth of which appear only once. The chain couples TRBV28 to TRBJ2-5, with TRBD2 matching 7 bases. The clonotype was recovered from a female donor in good health. The CDR3 DNA reads TGTGCCAGCAACTCACTAGCGATGGGTGAGACCCAGTACTTC. Encoded protein: CASNSLAMGETQYF.